This record concerns one TCR beta chain sequence. Survey-level TCR beta sequencing used the immunoSEQ assay. Only in-frame clones appear in the TCRdb table, and some are missing; sequencing was by immunoSEQ multiplex PCR. The sample contains roughly 68,000 clones, just under 95% of which appear only once. The CDR3 is made up of 13 amino acids. Germline V lookup: CDR1 SGHAT, CDR2 FQNNGV. V lost 2 bases and J lost 5, with 7 bases in between. This chain connects TRBV11-2 to TRBJ2-1; D gene unclear. Sequencing was done on a sample of PBMCs. The TCR originated in a man aged 35-49 years with rheumatoid arthritis. The CDR3 loop is CASSLSLHNEQFF. The CDR3 region has the DNA TGTGCCAGCAGCTTATCTTTGCACAATGAGCAGTTCTTC.